The 23 T cell receptor beta chains reported below all come from one sample, sequenced in a study of shared clonotypes between healthy human individuals. Clones were sequenced by immunoSEQ multiplex PCR, and TCRdb holds only the in-frame ones, with some missing. The sample has about 2,500,000 clones, around nine tenths seen once; the top ten hold over 0.12%. Sequencing used naive CD4+ T cells sorted from blood. Sample subset: CD45RA+ positively selected. The receptors here all came from a man younger than 30 in good health.

On this clone: The junction does not match germline at one end; this may be a read error. The chain uses TRBV7-8 and TRBJ2-1; TRBD2 aligns across 12 bases. Germline CDR1 is SGHVS and CDR2 is FQNEAQ. This CDR3 region has 15 residues. The DNA for the CDR3 is TGTACCAGCAGCTCGACTAGCGGGGGATACGGTGAGCAGTTCTTC. Protein product: CTSSSTSGGYGEQFF.

CDR3 residues: CASSYSRENSGYTF. The CDR3 DNA reads as TGTGCCAGCAGTTACTCACGGGAAAACTCGGGCTACACCTTC. The J gene is TRBJ1-2, the V gene TRBV6-5; no firm D call. The CDR3 contains 14 residues. The germline V and J ends were trimmed by 0 bases and 8 bases, with 13 bases remaining between them. Germline values: CDR1 MNHEY, CDR2 SVGAGI.

The chain employs TRBV27 and TRBJ1-2; perhaps TRBD1 as D (5 bases). Germline V gives CDR1 MNHEY, CDR2 SMNVEV (reference sequence). Trimming took off 4 bases at V and 2 bases at J, with 14 bases between the two ends. This CDR3 has 15 amino acids. CDR3: CASSSLGTGNYGYTF. The CDR3 DNA reads TGTGCCAGCAGTTCCCTCGGGACGGGGAACTATGGCTACACCTTC.

The chain couples TRBV5-6 to TRBJ2-7, with TRBD1 matching over 8 bases. CDR3 size: 15 residues. CDR1 SGHDT and CDR2 YYEEEE come from the germline V gene. The junction had 8 bases not matched to a gene; V was cut back by 4 bases and J by 2 bases. The CDR3 is CASSPMDRDAYEQYF. The CDR3, as DNA: TGTGCCAGCAGCCCCATGGACAGGGACGCCTACGAGCAGTACTTC.

The chain combines TRBV7-9 with TRBJ1-2; 9 bases align to TRBD1. Trimming took 5 bases from V and 4 from J; bases not matched to a gene: 2. The germline gives CDR1 SEHNR, CDR2 FQNEAQ (reference sequence). The CDR3 length is 13 residues. The CDR3 is CASSGTGIYGYTF. Here the CDR3 DNA reads TGTGCCAGCAGCGGGACAGGGATCTATGGCTACACCTTC.

The rearrangement uses TRBV7-2 and TRBJ1-4; TRBD1 might be the D (5 bases). CDR3 size: 15 residues. CDR1 SGHTA and CDR2 FQGNSA come from the germline V gene. Trimming cost V 4 bases and J 0 bases, with 9 bases left between them. CDR3 loop: CASSSRGATNEKLFF. The CDR3 nucleotides read TGTGCCAGCAGCTCGAGGGGAGCAACTAATGAAAAACTGTTTTTT.

As to this clone: Other DNA sequences within the sample encode an identical CDR3. The chain has TRBV29-1 and TRBJ2-3; D is unresolved. This CDR3 has 12 residues. Deletions cut 1 base from V and 1 base from J, with 3 bases between. Germline values: CDR1 SQVTM, CDR2 ANQGSEA. The CDR3 loop reads CSVEGGTDTQYF. CDR3 bases: TGCAGCGTTGAAGGGGGCACAGATACGCAGTATTTT.

This chain uses TRBV18 with TRBJ1-1, with D tentatively TRBD1 (6 bases). CDR1 is KGHSH, CDR2 LQKENI, per germline. Trimming removed 2 bases from V and 4 bases from J, with 17 bases in between. The CDR3 runs 16 residues. CDR3 amino acids: CASSPFTQGESTEAFF. The CDR3 DNA sequence: TGTGCCAGCTCACCATTTACACAGGGCGAGAGCACTGAAGCTTTCTTT.

The V gene is TRBV18, the J gene TRBJ2-3, with D uncertain. The CDR3 spans 15 residues. Germline V gives CDR1 KGHSH, CDR2 LQKENI. V shed 4 bases and J shed 1 base, with 12 bases lying between them. The CDR3 here is CASSRDLLGTDTQYF. CDR3 sequence (DNA): TGTGCCAGCTCACGCGACCTCCTTGGCACAGATACGCAGTATTTT.

The CDR3 DNA reads as TGTGCCATCAGTGAGTCGCGCGGGGGCGCGGCCGGGGAGCTGTTTTTT. Amino acids: CAISESRGGAAGELFF. The genes are TRBV10-3 and TRBJ2-2; D possibly corresponds to TRBD2 (7 bases). V was pared by 0 bases and J by 6 bases, with 14 bases between. The CDR3 runs 16 residues. Germline V gene sequence: CDR1 ENHRY, CDR2 SYGVKD.

This rearrangement joins TRBV18 to TRBJ1-2; 7 nucleotides align to TRBD1. The CDR3 spans 15 residues. Germline values: CDR1 KGHSH, CDR2 LQKENI. V was clipped by 3 bases and J by 3 bases; unmatched bases: 7. The CDR3 is CASSPGQDRDYGYTF. In DNA, the CDR3 is TGTGCCAGCTCACCCGGACAGGATCGAGACTATGGCTACACCTTC.

V usage is TRBV30 and J usage is TRBJ1-3; maybe TRBD1 (6 bases). The CDR3 length is 13 residues. Germline assignment: CDR1 GTSNPN and CDR2 SVGIG (reference sequence). CDR3 in amino acids: CAVEQGPGNTIYF. CDR3 in DNA: TGTGCTGTAGAACAGGGTCCTGGAAACACCATATATTTT.

The rearrangement uses TRBV10-3 and TRBJ2-1, with D possibly TRBD2 on 6 matching bases. V lost 0 bases and J lost 7, with 13 bases in between. Looked up from germline, CDR1 is ENHRY and CDR2 is SYGVKD. CDR3 size: 15 residues. CDR3 sequence reads: CAISESPGVSNEQFF. The CDR3 bases are TGTGCCATCAGTGAGTCTCCGGGGGTCAGTAATGAGCAGTTCTTC.

The chain recombines TRBV7-8 with TRBJ1-1; D possibly corresponds to TRBD1 (5 bases). Germline V gives CDR1 SGHVS, CDR2 FQNEAQ. Trimming left V 5 bases short and J 1 base short, with 14 bases between. CDR3 size: 15 residues. The CDR3 DNA reads as TGTGCCAGCAGCGGGGGGGACGGGTGGAACACTGAAGCTTTCTTT. It specifies CASSGGDGWNTEAFF.

The chain is built from TRBV6-1 and TRBJ2-7; D perhaps matches TRBD2 (6 bases). This CDR3 region has 14 residues. Germline CDR1 and CDR2: MNHNS and SASEGT. V was pared by 4 bases and J by 1 base, with 11 bases between. The CDR3 DNA reads TGTGCCAGCAGTGGGGGACTGGTTTCCTACGAGCAGTACTTC. Translation: CASSGGLVSYEQYF.

The chain links TRBV5-3 to TRBJ1-1, with 8 bases lining up with TRBD1. TRBV5-3 belongs to the ORF category, with a function that is uncertain. The CDR3 contains 14 residues. Trimming removed 4 bases from V and 5 bases from J; junction bases left unmatched: 7. CDR3 residues: CARSGTGPRTEAFF. CDR3 in DNA: TGTGCCAGAAGCGGGACAGGCCCGAGAACTGAAGCTTTCTTT.

This chain uses TRBV7-9 with TRBJ2-2, with D tentatively TRBD1 (6 bases). This CDR3 comprises 14 residues. Germline CDR1 SEHNR, CDR2 FQNEAQ (reference sequence). Trimming shortened V by 6 bases and J by 1 base, and 9 bases separated the two germline ends. CDR3 sequence: CASSRTENTGELFF. DNA for the CDR3: TGTGCCAGCAGTCGGACAGAGAACACCGGGGAGCTGTTTTTT.

The chain employs TRBV6-1 and TRBJ1-6; D gene unclear. Germline CDR1 MNHNS, CDR2 SASEGT. There are 17 residues in the CDR3. Trimming pared 2 bases from V and 0 bases from J, leaving 11 bases between. The DNA of the CDR3 is TGTGCCAGCAGTGAACACCTCCCGAGCTCCTATAATTCACCCCTCCACTTT. It is translated as CASSEHLPSSYNSPLHF.

The rearrangement joins TRBV2 to TRBJ2-3, with D tentatively TRBD1 (5 bases). The germline V gene encodes CDR1 SNHLY and CDR2 FYNNEI. There are 14 residues in the CDR3. V was clipped by 6 bases and J by 6 bases, with 16 bases between them. The CDR3 region has the DNA TGTGCCAGCAGCGGACGCAGGGATGGGGATACGCAGTATTTT. Its protein product is CASSGRRDGDTQYF.

The rearrangement joins TRBV6-1 to TRBJ2-1; weak D call: TRBD1 (7 bases). Looked up from germline, CDR1 is MNHNS and CDR2 is SASEGT. V was pared by 3 bases and J by 10 bases, with 19 bases between. The length of the CDR3 is 15 residues. Written as DNA, the CDR3 is TGTGCCAGCAGTGAGGGGGGACTCGGACAGGCCGAGCAGTTCTTC. The encoded protein is CASSEGGLGQAEQFF.

The chain joins TRBV6-1 to TRBJ2-5, with D unresolved. Germline V gene sequence: CDR1 MNHNS, CDR2 SASEGT. V was clipped by 7 bases and J by 0 bases, with 9 bases between them. This CDR3 comprises 13 residues. CDR3 sequence (DNA): TGTGCCAGCAAGGGCACAAACCAAGAGACCCAGTACTTC. This gives the protein CASKGTNQETQYF.

The rearrangement uses TRBV6-1 and TRBJ2-7, with D hard to call. The CDR3 contains 14 residues. Trimming removed 7 bases from V and 0 bases from J, with 13 bases in between. The V gene's germline CDR1 is MNHNS and CDR2 SASEGT. CDR3 DNA sequence: TGTGCCAGCAACGAATTGGGCGGCTCCTACGAGCAGTACTTC. Its protein is CASNELGGSYEQYF.

This clone was detected once. This chain uses TRBV28 with TRBJ1-4, with D possibly being TRBD1 (5 bases). Trimming pared 7 bases from V and 0 bases from J, leaving 21 bases between. This CDR3 comprises 18 residues. Germline V gene lookup returns CDR1 MDHEN and CDR2 SYDVKM. The CDR3 sequence is CASTAPVGRETTNEKLFF. In DNA form, the CDR3 reads TGTGCCAGCACCGCTCCGGTTGGCAGGGAGACAACTAATGAAAAACTGTTTTTT.